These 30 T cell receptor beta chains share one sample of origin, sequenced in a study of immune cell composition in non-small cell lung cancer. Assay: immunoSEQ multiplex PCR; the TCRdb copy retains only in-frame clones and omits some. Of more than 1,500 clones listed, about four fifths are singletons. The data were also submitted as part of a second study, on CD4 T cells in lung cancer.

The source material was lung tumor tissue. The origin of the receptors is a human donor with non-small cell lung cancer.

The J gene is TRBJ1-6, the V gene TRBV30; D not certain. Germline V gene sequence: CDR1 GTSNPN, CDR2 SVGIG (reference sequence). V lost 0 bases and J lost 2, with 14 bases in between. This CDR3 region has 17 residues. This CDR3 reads CAWSVRLGGTYNSPLHF. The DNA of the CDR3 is TGTGCCTGGAGTGTCCGGTTGGGAGGGACCTATAATTCACCCCTCCACTTT.

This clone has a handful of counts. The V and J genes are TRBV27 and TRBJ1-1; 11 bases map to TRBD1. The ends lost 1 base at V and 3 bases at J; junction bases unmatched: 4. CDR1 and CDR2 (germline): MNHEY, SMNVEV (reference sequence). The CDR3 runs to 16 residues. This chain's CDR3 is CASSLFGTGGDTEAFF. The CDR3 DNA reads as TGTGCCAGCAGTTTATTTGGGACAGGGGGAGACACTGAAGCTTTCTTT.

CDR3 bases: TGTGCCAGCAGTTACTCGGACAGGATCGCCTATGGCTACACCTTC. It encodes CASSYSDRIAYGYTF. V gene TRBV6-5 combines with J gene TRBJ1-2, with 7 bases that match TRBD1. The V gene end was trimmed by 0 bases and the J gene end by 4 bases; junction bases not matched to a gene: 5. CDR1 MNHEY and CDR2 SVGAGI come from the germline V gene. The CDR3 has 15 residues.

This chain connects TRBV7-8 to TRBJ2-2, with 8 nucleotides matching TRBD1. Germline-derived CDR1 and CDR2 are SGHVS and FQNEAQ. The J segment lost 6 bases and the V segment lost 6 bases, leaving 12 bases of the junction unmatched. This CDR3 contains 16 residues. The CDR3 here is CASSQRAGGIAGELFF. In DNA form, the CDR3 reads TGTGCCAGCAGTCAAAGGGCAGGGGGCATCGCCGGGGAGCTGTTTTTT. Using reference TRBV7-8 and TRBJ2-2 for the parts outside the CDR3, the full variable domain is GAGVSQSPRYKVAKRGQDVALRCDPISGHVSLFWYQQALGQGPEFLTYFQNEAQLDKSGLPSDRFFAERPEGSVSTLKIQRTQQEDSAVYLCASSQRAGGIAGELFFGEGSRLTVL.

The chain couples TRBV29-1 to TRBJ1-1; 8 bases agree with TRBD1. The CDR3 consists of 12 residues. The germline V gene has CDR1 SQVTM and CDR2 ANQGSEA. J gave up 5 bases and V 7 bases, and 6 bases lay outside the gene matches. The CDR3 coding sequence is TGCAGCGCCAACAGGGGGTGGACTGAAGCTTTCTTT. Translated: CSANRGWTEAFF.

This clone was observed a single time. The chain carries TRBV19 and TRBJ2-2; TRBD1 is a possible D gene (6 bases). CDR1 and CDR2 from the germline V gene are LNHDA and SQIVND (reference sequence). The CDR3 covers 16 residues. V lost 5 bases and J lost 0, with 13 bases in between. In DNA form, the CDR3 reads TGTGCCAGTAGTTTTAGACAGGCCGCGAACACCGGGGAGCTGTTTTTT. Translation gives CASSFRQAANTGELFF.

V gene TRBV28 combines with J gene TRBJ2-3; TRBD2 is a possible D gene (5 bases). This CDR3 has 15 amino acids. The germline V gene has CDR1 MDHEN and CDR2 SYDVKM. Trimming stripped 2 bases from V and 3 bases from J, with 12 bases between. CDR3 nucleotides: TGTGCCAGCAGTTTACCTAGCAGTCTTACAGATACGCAGTATTTT. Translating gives CASSLPSSLTDTQYF.

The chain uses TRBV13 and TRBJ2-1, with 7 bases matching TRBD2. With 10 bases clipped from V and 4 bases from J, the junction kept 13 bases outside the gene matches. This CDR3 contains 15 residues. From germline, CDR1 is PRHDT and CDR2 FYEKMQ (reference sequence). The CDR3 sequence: CATTPSGIYYNEQFF. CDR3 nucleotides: TGTGCCACCACCCCTAGCGGAATTTATTACAATGAGCAGTTCTTC.

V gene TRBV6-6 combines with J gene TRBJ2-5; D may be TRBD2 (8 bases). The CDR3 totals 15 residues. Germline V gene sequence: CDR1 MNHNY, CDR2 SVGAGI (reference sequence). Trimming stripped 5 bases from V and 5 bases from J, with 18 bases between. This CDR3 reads CASSRDSGSLETQYF. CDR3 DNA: TGTGCCAGCAGTAGGGACAGCGGGAGCCTCGAGACCCAGTACTTC.

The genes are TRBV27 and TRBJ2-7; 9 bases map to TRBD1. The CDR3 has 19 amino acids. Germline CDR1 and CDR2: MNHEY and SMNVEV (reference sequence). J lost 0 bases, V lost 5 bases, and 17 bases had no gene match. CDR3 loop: CASSLAPGQGRGDSYEQYF. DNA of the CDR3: TGTGCCAGCAGTCTAGCACCGGGACAGGGTAGGGGGGACTCCTACGAGCAGTACTTC.

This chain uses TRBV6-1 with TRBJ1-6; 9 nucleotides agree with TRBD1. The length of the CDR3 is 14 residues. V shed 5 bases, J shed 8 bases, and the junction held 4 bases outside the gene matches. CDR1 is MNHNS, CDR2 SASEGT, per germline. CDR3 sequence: CASSPGTGYSPLHF. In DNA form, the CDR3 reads TGTGCCAGCAGTCCCGGGACAGGGTATTCACCCCTCCACTTT.

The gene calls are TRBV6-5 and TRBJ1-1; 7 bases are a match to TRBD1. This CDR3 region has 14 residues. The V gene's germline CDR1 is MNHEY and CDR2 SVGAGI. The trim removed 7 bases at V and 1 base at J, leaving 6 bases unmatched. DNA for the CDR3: TGTGCCAGCAAGAAGGGACAGCAGAACACTGAAGCTTTCTTT. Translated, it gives CASKKGQQNTEAFF.

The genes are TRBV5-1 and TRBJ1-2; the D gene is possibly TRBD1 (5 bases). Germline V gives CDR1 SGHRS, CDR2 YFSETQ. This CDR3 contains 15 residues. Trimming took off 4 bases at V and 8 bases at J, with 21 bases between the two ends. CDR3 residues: CASSAPDSGVEGYTF. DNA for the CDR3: TGCGCCAGCAGCGCACCCGACAGTGGGGTGGAAGGCTACACCTTC. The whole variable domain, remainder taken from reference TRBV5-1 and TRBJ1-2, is KAGVTQTPRYLIKTRGQQVTLSCSPISGHRSVSWYQQTPGQGLQFLFEYFSETQRNKGNFPGRFSGRQFSNSRSEMNVSTLELGDSALYLCASSAPDSGVEGYTFGSGTRLTVV.

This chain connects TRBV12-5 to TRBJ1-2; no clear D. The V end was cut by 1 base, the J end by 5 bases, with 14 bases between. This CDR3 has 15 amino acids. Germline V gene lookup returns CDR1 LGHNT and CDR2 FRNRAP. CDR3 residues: CASGLASGVWYGYTF. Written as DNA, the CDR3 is TGTGCTAGTGGTTTGGCCTCCGGGGTATGGTATGGCTACACCTTC.

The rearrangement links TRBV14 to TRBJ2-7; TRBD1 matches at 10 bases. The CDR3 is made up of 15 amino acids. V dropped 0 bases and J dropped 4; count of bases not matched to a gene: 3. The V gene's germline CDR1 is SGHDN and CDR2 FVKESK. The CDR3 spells CASSQDDRGRYEQYF. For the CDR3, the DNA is TGTGCCAGCAGCCAAGACGACAGGGGGCGTTACGAGCAGTACTTC. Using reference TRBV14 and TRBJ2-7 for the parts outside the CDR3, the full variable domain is EAGVTQFPSHSVIEKGQTVTLRCDPISGHDNLYWYRRVMGKEIKFLLHFVKESKQDESGMPNNRFLAERTGGTYSTLKVQPAELEDSGVYFCASSQDDRGRYEQYFGPGTRLTVT.

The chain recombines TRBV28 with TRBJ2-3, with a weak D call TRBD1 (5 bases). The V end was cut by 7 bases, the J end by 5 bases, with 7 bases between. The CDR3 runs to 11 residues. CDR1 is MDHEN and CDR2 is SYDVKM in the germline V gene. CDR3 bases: TGTGCCAGCAAAGGGGAAGATACGCAGTATTTT. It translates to CASKGEDTQYF.

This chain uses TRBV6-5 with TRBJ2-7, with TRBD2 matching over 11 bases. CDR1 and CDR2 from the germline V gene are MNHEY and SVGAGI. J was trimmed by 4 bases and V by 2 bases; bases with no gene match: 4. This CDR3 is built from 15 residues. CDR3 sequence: CASSYLAGGRYEQYF. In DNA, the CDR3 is TGTGCCAGCAGTTACCTAGCGGGGGGCCGGTACGAGCAGTACTTC.

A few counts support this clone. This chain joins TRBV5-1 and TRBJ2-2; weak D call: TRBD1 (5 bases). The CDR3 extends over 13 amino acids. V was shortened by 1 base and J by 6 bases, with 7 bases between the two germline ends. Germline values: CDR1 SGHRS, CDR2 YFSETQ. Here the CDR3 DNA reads TGCGCCAGCAGCTTGCAGGGCCCCGGGGAGCTGTTTTTT. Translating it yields CASSLQGPGELFF.

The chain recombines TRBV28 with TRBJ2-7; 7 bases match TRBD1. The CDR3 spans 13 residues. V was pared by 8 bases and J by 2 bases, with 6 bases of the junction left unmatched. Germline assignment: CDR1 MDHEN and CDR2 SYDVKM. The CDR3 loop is CASHRDRAYEQYF. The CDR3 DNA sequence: TGTGCCAGCCACCGGGACAGAGCCTACGAGCAGTACTTC.

The CDR3 loop reads CASRLDKNIQYF. CDR3 DNA sequence: TGTGCCAGCAGACTCGACAAAAACATTCAGTACTTC. V is TRBV7-2 and J is TRBJ2-4; D unresolved. The CDR3 contains 12 residues. The germline V gene encodes CDR1 SGHTA and CDR2 FQGNSA. V lost 6 bases and J 3 bases, leaving 6 bases between the germline ends.

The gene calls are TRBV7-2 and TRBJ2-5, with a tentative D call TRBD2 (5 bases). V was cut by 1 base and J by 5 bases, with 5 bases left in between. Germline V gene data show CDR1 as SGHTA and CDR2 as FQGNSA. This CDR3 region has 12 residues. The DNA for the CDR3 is TGTGCCAGCAGCTTAGAGCGGGAGACCCAGTACTTC. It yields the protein CASSLERETQYF.

Here the CDR3 DNA reads TGTGCCAGTACCCTTGGAAACACCATATATTTT. Its protein is CASTLGNTIYF. V usage is TRBV19 and J usage is TRBJ1-3; D is ambiguous. Germline lookup yields CDR1 LNHDA and CDR2 SQIVND (reference sequence). This CDR3 comprises 11 residues. V was pared by 7 bases and J by 3 bases, with 4 bases between.

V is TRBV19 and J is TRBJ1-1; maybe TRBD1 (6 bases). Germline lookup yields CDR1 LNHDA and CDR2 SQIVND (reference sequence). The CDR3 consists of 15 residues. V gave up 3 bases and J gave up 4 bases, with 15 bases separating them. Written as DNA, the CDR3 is TGTGCCAGTAGTATTGGCCCAGGGGTGGGCACTGAAGCTTTCTTT. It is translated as CASSIGPGVGTEAFF.

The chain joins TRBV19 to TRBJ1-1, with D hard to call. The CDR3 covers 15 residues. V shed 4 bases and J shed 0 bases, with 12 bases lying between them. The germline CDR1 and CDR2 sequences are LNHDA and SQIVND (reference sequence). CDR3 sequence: CASSTRIYMNTEAFF. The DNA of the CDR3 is TGTGCCAGTAGTACCAGGATTTACATGAACACTGAAGCTTTCTTT.

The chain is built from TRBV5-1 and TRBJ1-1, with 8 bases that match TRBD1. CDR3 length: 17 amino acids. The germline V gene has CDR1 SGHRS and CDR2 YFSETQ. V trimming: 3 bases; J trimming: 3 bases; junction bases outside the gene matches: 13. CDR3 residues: CASSWRQGSAGDTEAFF. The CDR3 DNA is TGCGCCAGCAGCTGGAGACAGGGGTCCGCTGGTGACACTGAAGCTTTCTTT.

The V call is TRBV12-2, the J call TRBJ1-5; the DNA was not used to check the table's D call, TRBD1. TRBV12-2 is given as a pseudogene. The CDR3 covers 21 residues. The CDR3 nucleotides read TGTGCAAGTCGCTTAGATGGGGGGGGACAGGGGGCGAACTATAGCAATCAGCCCCAGCATTTT. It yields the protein CASRLDGGGQGANYSNQPQHF.

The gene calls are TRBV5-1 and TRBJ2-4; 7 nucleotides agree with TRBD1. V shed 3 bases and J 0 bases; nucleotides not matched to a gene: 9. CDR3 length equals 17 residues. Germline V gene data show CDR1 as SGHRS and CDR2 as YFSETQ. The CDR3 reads CASSSGDSLLAKNIQYF. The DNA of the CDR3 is TGCGCCAGCAGCTCAGGGGACAGCTTATTAGCCAAAAACATTCAGTACTTC. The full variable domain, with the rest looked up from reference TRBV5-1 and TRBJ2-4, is KAGVTQTPRYLIKTRGQQVTLSCSPISGHRSVSWYQQTPGQGLQFLFEYFSETQRNKGNFPGRFSGRQFSNSRSEMNVSTLELGDSALYLCASSSGDSLLAKNIQYFGAGTRLSVL.

This CDR3 reads CASRDQGEGYTF. In nucleotides, the CDR3 is TGTGCCAGCAGAGACCAGGGGGAGGGCTACACCTTC. The chain carries TRBV2 and TRBJ1-2; 7 bases are shared with TRBD1. Germline values: CDR1 SNHLY, CDR2 FYNNEI. This CDR3 has 12 residues. V lost 6 bases to trimming and J lost 8 bases; unmatched junction nucleotides: 6.

This chain's CDR3 is CASRTGGEKLFF. The CDR3, as DNA: TGTGCCAGTCGGACAGGGGGTGAAAAACTGTTTTTT. J is TRBJ1-4 and V is TRBV18; TRBD1 matches at 10 bases. Germline assignment: CDR1 KGHSH and CDR2 LQKENI. CDR3 length: 12 amino acids. The V segment lost 9 bases and the J segment 7 bases; nucleotides outside the gene matches: 2.

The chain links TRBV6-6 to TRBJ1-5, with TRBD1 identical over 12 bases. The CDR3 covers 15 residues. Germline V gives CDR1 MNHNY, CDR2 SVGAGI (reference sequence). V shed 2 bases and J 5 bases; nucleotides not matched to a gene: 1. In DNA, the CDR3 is TGTGCCAGCAGTTACGGGACAGGGGGCTATCAGCCCCAGCATTTT. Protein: CASSYGTGGYQPQHF.